What follows are 32 T cell receptor beta chains derived from one specimen sequenced in a study of blood T cells in healthy people across ages. Using a J-beta primer mix together with a sample-barcoded 5' primer, a second PCR was run for roughly 6 to 11 cycles. TCRdb used MiXCR to reprocess the 5' RACE reads, holding one entry per CDR3 protein. The table lists over a million distinct CDR3 sequences, 42% of them singletons. The sample consisted of blood. These TCRs come from a woman aged 18-29 years in good health.

The V gene is TRBV6-5, the J gene TRBJ2-5, with D possibly being TRBD1 (6 bases). Germline V gene data show CDR1 as MNHEY and CDR2 as SVGAGI. Trimming cost V 4 bases and J 4 bases, with 10 bases left between them. This CDR3 comprises 13 residues. In DNA, the CDR3 is TGTGCCAGCAGTTCCACAGGGATAGAGACCCAGTACTTC. It translates to CASSSTGIETQYF.

This clonotype was counted between two and nine times. The chain is built from TRBV6-5 and TRBJ2-5; D unclear. CDR1 is MNHEY and CDR2 is SVGAGI in the germline V gene. V was shortened by 9 bases and J by 6 bases, with 17 bases between the two germline ends. The CDR3 contains 13 residues. In DNA form, the CDR3 reads TGTGCCAGTCGATCGTCAGTCCGCCAGACCCAGTACTTC. This sequence encodes CASRSSVRQTQYF.

In its sample, this clonotype was seen a few times. The chain couples TRBV5-1 to TRBJ2-3; 9 positions agree with TRBD1. The trim removed 2 bases at V and 3 bases at J, leaving 4 bases unmatched. This CDR3 comprises 15 residues. Per the germline V gene, CDR1 is SGHRS and CDR2 is YFSETQ. The CDR3 loop is CASSFSGTGTDTQYF. The DNA for the CDR3 is TGCGCCAGCAGCTTCTCGGGGACAGGGACAGATACGCAGTATTTT.

The chain has TRBV7-2 and TRBJ1-1; TRBD1 might be the D (6 bases). This CDR3 spans 14 amino acids. V lost 7 bases to trimming and J lost 5 bases, with 17 bases between them. Germline loops: CDR1 SGHTA, CDR2 FQGNSA. CDR3 nucleotide sequence: TGTGCCAGCACCCTCCTAATGGGGGCAACTGAAGCTTTCTTT. Translation: CASTLLMGATEAFF. The full variable domain, rest sourced from reference TRBV7-2 and TRBJ1-1, is GAGVSQSPSNKVTEKGKDVELRCDPISGHTALYWYRQSLGQGLEFLIYFQGNSAPDKSGLPSDRFSAERTGGSVSTLTIQRTQQEDSAVYLCASTLLMGATEAFFGQGTRLTVV.

The rearrangement links TRBV6-1 to TRBJ2-1; D is possibly TRBD2 (6 bases). Germline values: CDR1 MNHNS, CDR2 SASEGT. The CDR3 length is 13 residues. Trimming stripped 10 bases from V and 8 bases from J, with 18 bases between. The CDR3 DNA follows: TGTGCCACTGTAGAACCTCCGGGGGATGAGCAGTTCTTC. This translates into CATVEPPGDEQFF.

This clonotype occurred a few times. This sequence joins TRBV6-5 and TRBJ2-7; 7 bases map to TRBD2. J gave up 0 bases and V 8 bases, and 10 bases lay outside the gene matches. Germline CDR1 MNHEY, CDR2 SVGAGI. This CDR3 is 15 amino acids long. The CDR3 loop reads CASASGAGISYEQYF. Written as DNA, the CDR3 is TGTGCCAGCGCTAGCGGAGCAGGCATCTCCTACGAGCAGTACTTC.

About this clonotype: One junction end disagrees with the germline gene, perhaps due to a read error. This chain uses TRBV15 with TRBJ1-2, with D hard to call. Germline loops: CDR1 LNHNV, CDR2 YYDKDF (reference sequence). The CDR3 is 16 residues long. This CDR3 reads CATTDSGTAASYGYTF. Here the CDR3 DNA reads TGCGCCACCACGGACTCGGGAACCGCAGCATCCTATGGCTACACCTTC.

This chain connects TRBV20-1 to TRBJ1-2, with 8 bases that match TRBD1. The length of the CDR3 is 15 residues. Germline CDR1 and CDR2: DFQATT and SNEGSKA (reference sequence). The junction had 6 bases not matched to a gene; V was cut back by 0 bases and J by 3 bases. As DNA, the CDR3 is TGCAGTGCTAGAGACCCGACAGGGGCCTACTATGGCTACACCTTC. It specifies CSARDPTGAYYGYTF.

The gene calls are TRBV5-5 and TRBJ2-5; D may correspond to TRBD1 or TRBD2 (5 bases each). Germline CDR1 SGHKS, CDR2 YYEKEE (reference sequence). Trimming stripped 0 bases from V and 11 bases from J, with 14 bases between. The CDR3 covers 13 residues. CDR3 nucleotide sequence: TGTGCCAGCAGCTTGGGAGGGGAAAATGAGCAGTACTTC. It codes for CASSLGGENEQYF.

As concerns this clonotype: A read error may account for a junction end that differs from germline. The chain employs TRBV6-6 and TRBJ2-1; 8 nucleotides match TRBD2. Germline lookup yields CDR1 MNHNY and CDR2 SVGAGI (reference sequence). This CDR3 is built from 16 residues. CDR3 residues: CVSSPHISAGEDEQFF. CDR3 bases: TGTGTCAGCAGTCCACATATCTCAGCGGGGGAGGATGAGCAGTTCTTC.

The rearrangement links TRBV20-1 to TRBJ2-7, with TRBD2 matching over 12 bases. Germline V gene lookup returns CDR1 DFQATT and CDR2 SNEGSKA (reference sequence). Unmatched junction bases numbered 6, after V lost 6 bases and J lost 6 bases. The CDR3 extends over 13 amino acids. The CDR3 sequence is CSARTSGTLEQYF. CDR3 nucleotide sequence: TGCAGTGCCCGGACTAGCGGGACCCTCGAGCAGTACTTC.

To note about this clonotype: At one end, the junction sequence differs from germline, possibly due to a read error. The V call is TRBV3-1, the J call TRBJ2-3; perhaps TRBD1 as D (5 bases). The V gene's germline CDR1 is LGHDT and CDR2 YNNKEL (reference sequence). The CDR3 contains 15 residues. The CDR3 nucleotides read TGTGACAGCAGCCAAGGGGTAGAGTTCACAGATACGCAGTATTTT. This encodes CDSSQGVEFTDTQYF.

The chain joins TRBV5-1 to TRBJ2-1, with 11 bases that match TRBD1. The V gene end was trimmed by 4 bases and the J gene end by 6 bases; junction bases not matched to a gene: 6. The CDR3 spans 15 residues. Germline loops: CDR1 SGHRS, CDR2 YFSETQ. The CDR3: CASSAGTGGTNEQFF. CDR3 nucleotide sequence: TGCGCCAGCAGCGCCGGGACAGGGGGGACCAATGAGCAGTTCTTC.

This sequence joins TRBV29-1 and TRBJ2-7, with a weak D call TRBD2 (6 bases). The V end lost 5 bases, the J end lost 2 bases, and 13 bases lay between the germline ends. There are 13 residues in the CDR3. The germline V gene encodes CDR1 SQVTM and CDR2 ANQGSEA. CDR3 residues: CSVFARDTYEQYF. In nucleotides, the CDR3 is TGCAGCGTTTTTGCGCGGGATACCTACGAGCAGTACTTC.

This clonotype occurred a few times. The chain carries TRBV7-9 and TRBJ2-1; 14 bases map to TRBD2. The germline CDR1 and CDR2 sequences are SEHNR and FQNEAQ (reference sequence). The CDR3 extends over 16 amino acids. Trimming at V came to 5 bases and at J to 8 bases, leaving 8 bases not matched to a gene. In DNA form, the CDR3 reads TGTGCCAGCAGCAGATACGGGACTAGCGGGAGCGATGAGCAGTTCTTC. Translating gives CASSRYGTSGSDEQFF.

This chain joins TRBV10-3 and TRBJ1-2; no definite D call. V gave up 5 bases and J gave up 5 bases, with 12 bases separating them. Germline CDR1 and CDR2: ENHRY and SYGVKD. The CDR3 is 13 amino acids. The chain's CDR3 is CAISPGPIYGYTF. The CDR3 region has the DNA TGTGCCATCAGTCCGGGCCCCATTTATGGCTACACCTTC.

In the case of this clonotype: This may be a read error: a much more frequent sequence differs by one nucleotide. The chain carries TRBV7-3 and TRBJ2-1; 14 bases align to TRBD2. The closer fit of TRBJ2-7 to the DNA end suggests the J call may be wrong. This CDR3 contains 16 residues. Germline V gene sequence: CDR1 SGHTA, CDR2 FQGTGA. The CDR3 DNA is TGTGCCAGCAGCACAAAGACTAGCGGGGGGGCCCATGAGCAGTACTTC. The encoded protein is CASSTKTSGGAHEQYF.

The chain combines TRBV30 with TRBJ2-1; no clear D gene. The length of the CDR3 is 14 residues. The V and J ends lost 1 base and 3 bases respectively, with 10 bases between them. Germline-derived CDR1 and CDR2 are GTSNPN and SVGIG (reference sequence). CDR3 in amino acids: CAWSGAAHYNEQFF. CDR3 coding DNA: TGTGCCTGGAGTGGGGCGGCCCACTACAATGAGCAGTTCTTC.

This clonotype was seen only once. This chain joins TRBV29-1 and TRBJ1-4; tentative D call: TRBD1 (6 bases). The CDR3 has 13 residues. The V and J ends lost 6 bases and 3 bases respectively, with 11 bases between them. Germline values: CDR1 SQVTM, CDR2 ANQGSEA. The CDR3 bases are TGCAGCGTGATGCAGGGGTCTAATGAAAAACTGTTTTTT. Protein sequence: CSVMQGSNEKLFF.

A remark on this clonotype: Its ends do not fully match the called genes, so a read error is possible. The V gene is TRBV4-1, the J gene TRBJ1-5; no firm D call. Germline lookup yields CDR1 MGHRA and CDR2 YSYEKL. The CDR3 is 15 residues long. The CDR3 region is CASSQDRMSNQPRHF. The CDR3 nucleotides are TGCGCCAGCAGCCAAGATCGCATGAGCAATCAGCCCCGGCATTTT.

The chain is built from TRBV27 and TRBJ2-7; 10 bases are shared with TRBD1. The germline V gene encodes CDR1 MNHEY and CDR2 SMNVEV (reference sequence). The CDR3 has 16 amino acids. Trimming took 4 bases from V and 2 from J; bases not matched to a gene: 8. CDR3 region: CASSSYDRGRPYEQYF. The CDR3 bases are TGTGCCAGCAGTTCGTACGACAGGGGGCGCCCCTACGAGCAGTACTTC.

Only a few counts were recorded for this clonotype. The V call is TRBV20-1, the J call TRBJ2-3, with 13 bases matching TRBD2. The CDR3 runs 16 residues. From germline, CDR1 is DFQATT and CDR2 SNEGSKA (reference sequence). J lost 4 bases, V lost 6 bases, and 10 bases had no gene match. The CDR3 region has the DNA TGCAGTGCGCCGCCTCCGGGACTAGCGGGGTCAGATACGCAGTATTTT. Translated, it gives CSAPPPGLAGSDTQYF.

The chain joins TRBV20-1 to TRBJ2-7; TRBD1 is a possible D gene (6 bases). This CDR3 has 15 amino acids. Trimming stripped 1 base from V and 3 bases from J, with 16 bases between. The V gene's germline CDR1 is DFQATT and CDR2 SNEGSKA (reference sequence). This CDR3 reads CSARAPDRTSYEQYF. CDR3 DNA: TGCAGTGCTAGAGCCCCGGACAGAACTAGCTACGAGCAGTACTTC.

The genes are TRBV4-1 and TRBJ1-5, with no clear D. Between the trimmed V and J ends, which lost 0 bases and 2 bases, there was a span of 11 bases. Germline V gene lookup returns CDR1 MGHRA and CDR2 YSYEKL. The CDR3 is 16 residues long. CDR3 in amino acids: CASSQDLGYGNQPQHF. The CDR3 DNA sequence: TGCGCCAGCAGCCAAGATCTGGGGTACGGCAATCAGCCCCAGCATTTT.

The CDR3 is CASSQAGLVTDTQYF. As DNA, the CDR3 is TGCGCCAGCAGCCAAGCGGGACTAGTAACAGATACGCAGTATTTT. The rearrangement links TRBV4-1 to TRBJ2-3; 8 bases fit TRBD2. Germline CDR1 is MGHRA and CDR2 is YSYEKL. Losses at the gene ends were 1 base for V and 3 bases for J; bases not matched to a gene: 3. This CDR3 comprises 15 residues.

J is TRBJ2-6 and V is TRBV6-5; no definite D call. The CDR3 is 17 amino acids. Germline CDR1 is MNHEY and CDR2 is SVGAGI. Trimming took off 0 bases at V and 0 bases at J, with 9 bases between the two ends. The CDR3 nucleotides are TGTGCCAGCAGTTACTCTGGGCGCGGCTCTGGGGCCAACGTCCTGACTTTC. Its translation is CASSYSGRGSGANVLTF.

There are a few counts of this clonotype. The V call is TRBV5-1, the J call TRBJ2-1; 7 nucleotides line up with TRBD2. CDR1 and CDR2 from the germline V gene are SGHRS and YFSETQ. This CDR3 region has 15 residues. The trim removed 2 bases at V and 9 bases at J, leaving 11 bases unmatched. CDR3 protein: CASSLPGVGGSEQFF. DNA of the CDR3: TGCGCCAGCAGCTTACCGGGGGTCGGGGGGAGTGAGCAGTTCTTC.

The chain carries TRBV7-9 and TRBJ2-3, with D possibly being TRBD2 (7 bases). Germline V gene data show CDR1 as SEHNR and CDR2 as FQNEAQ (reference sequence). Trimming took 8 bases from V and 6 from J, leaving 18 bases between them. There are 14 residues in the CDR3. The CDR3 nucleotides are TGTGCCAGCGGCGGGGGCAGCAGTGGCGATACGCAGTATTTT. Translation gives CASGGGSSGDTQYF.

The sample holds many counts of this clonotype. The chain has TRBV10-3 and TRBJ2-3; a possible D gene is TRBD1 (5 bases). This CDR3 comprises 14 residues. Trimming stripped 7 bases from V and 4 bases from J, with 15 bases between. Germline CDR1 and CDR2: ENHRY and SYGVKD. CDR3 protein: CAIKFNQGPDTQYF. In nucleotides, the CDR3 is TGTGCCATCAAGTTTAACCAGGGCCCAGATACGCAGTATTTT.

A few counts support this clonotype. The gene calls are TRBV6-1 and TRBJ2-1; D is possibly TRBD2 (5 bases). The CDR3 runs 16 residues. Trimming removed 1 base from V and 0 bases from J, with 10 bases in between. Germline CDR1 MNHNS, CDR2 SASEGT. CDR3 DNA sequence: TGTGCCAGCAGTGAAGTAGGTGGGAGCTCCTACAATGAGCAGTTCTTC. Translated: CASSEVGGSSYNEQFF.

For the CDR3, the DNA is TGTGCCAGCAGCCAATCGGCCCCGGGACTAGCGGGGGGGAACTCCTACAATGAGCAGTTCTTC. Amino acids: CASSQSAPGLAGGNSYNEQFF. This chain joins TRBV3-1 and TRBJ2-1, with 16 bases identical to TRBD2. The V and J ends lost 2 bases and 0 bases, in that order; junction bases with no gene match: 10. Per the germline V gene, CDR1 is LGHDT and CDR2 is YNNKEL (reference sequence). This CDR3 region has 21 residues.

This rearrangement joins TRBV6-4 to TRBJ1-4; D ambiguous. The CDR3 totals 14 residues. The V gene's germline CDR1 is MRHNA and CDR2 SNTAGT. V was cut by 4 bases and J by 8 bases, with 14 bases left in between. In nucleotides, the CDR3 is TGTGCCAGCAGTGCTCAGGCCGCCTCGGAAAAACTGTTTTTT. It is translated as CASSAQAASEKLFF.